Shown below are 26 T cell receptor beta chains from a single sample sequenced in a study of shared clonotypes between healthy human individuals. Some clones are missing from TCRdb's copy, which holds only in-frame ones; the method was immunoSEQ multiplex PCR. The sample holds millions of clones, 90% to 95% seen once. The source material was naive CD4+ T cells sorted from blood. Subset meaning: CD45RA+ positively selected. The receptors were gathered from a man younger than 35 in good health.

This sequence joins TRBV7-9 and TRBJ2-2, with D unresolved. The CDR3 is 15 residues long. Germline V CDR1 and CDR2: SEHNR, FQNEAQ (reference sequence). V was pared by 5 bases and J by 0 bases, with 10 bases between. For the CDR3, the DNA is TGTGCCAGCAGCCCATCCTGGACGAACACCGGGGAGCTGTTTTTT. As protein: CASSPSWTNTGELFF.

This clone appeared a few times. DNA of the CDR3: TGTGCCAGTAGTATCGGGCGGGAGGAGGAGACCCAGTACTTC. It specifies CASSIGREEETQYF. The chain joins TRBV19 to TRBJ2-5; the match to TRBD2 covers 8 bases. The CDR3 has 14 residues. The V gene's germline CDR1 is LNHDA and CDR2 SQIVND (reference sequence). V dropped 3 bases and J dropped 5; count of bases not matched to a gene: 5.

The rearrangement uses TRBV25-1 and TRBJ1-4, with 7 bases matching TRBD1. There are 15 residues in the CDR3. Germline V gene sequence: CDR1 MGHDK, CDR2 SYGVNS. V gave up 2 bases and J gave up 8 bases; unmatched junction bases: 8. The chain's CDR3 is CASSEPRTGREKLFF. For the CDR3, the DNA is TGTGCCAGCAGTGAACCCCGGACAGGAAGGGAAAAACTGTTTTTT.

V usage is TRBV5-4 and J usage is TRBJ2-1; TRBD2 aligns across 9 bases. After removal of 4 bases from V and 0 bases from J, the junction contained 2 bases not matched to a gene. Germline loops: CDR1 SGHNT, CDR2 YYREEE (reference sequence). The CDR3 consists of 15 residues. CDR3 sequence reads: CASSLAGPSYNEQFF. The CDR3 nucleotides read TGTGCCAGCAGCCTAGCGGGACCCTCCTACAATGAGCAGTTCTTC. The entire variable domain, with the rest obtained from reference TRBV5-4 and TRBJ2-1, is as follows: ETGVTQSPTHLIKTRGQQVTLRCSSQSGHNTVSWYQQALGQGPQFIFQYYREEENGRGNFPPRFSGLQFPNYSSELNVNALELDDSALYLCASSLAGPSYNEQFFGPGTRLTVL.

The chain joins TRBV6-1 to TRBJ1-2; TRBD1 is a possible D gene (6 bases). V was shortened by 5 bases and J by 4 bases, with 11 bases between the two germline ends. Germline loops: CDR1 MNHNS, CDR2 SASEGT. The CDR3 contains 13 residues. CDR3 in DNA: TGTGCCAGCAGTTCCGAGGGGGGCTATGGCTACACCTTC. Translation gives CASSSEGGYGYTF.

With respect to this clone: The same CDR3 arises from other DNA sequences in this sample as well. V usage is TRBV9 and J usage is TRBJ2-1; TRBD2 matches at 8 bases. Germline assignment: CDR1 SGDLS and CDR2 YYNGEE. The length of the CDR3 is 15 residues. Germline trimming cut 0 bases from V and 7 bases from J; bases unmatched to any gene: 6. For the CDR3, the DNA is TGTGCCAGCAGCGTAGGCAGCGGGGGTCGGAATGAGCAGTTCTTC. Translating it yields CASSVGSGGRNEQFF.

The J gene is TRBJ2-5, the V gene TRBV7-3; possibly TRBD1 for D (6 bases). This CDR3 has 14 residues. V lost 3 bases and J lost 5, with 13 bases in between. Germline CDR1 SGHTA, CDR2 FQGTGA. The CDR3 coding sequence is TGTGCCAGCAGCTTTCTTCCGGGACACGAGACCCAGTACTTC. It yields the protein CASSFLPGHETQYF.

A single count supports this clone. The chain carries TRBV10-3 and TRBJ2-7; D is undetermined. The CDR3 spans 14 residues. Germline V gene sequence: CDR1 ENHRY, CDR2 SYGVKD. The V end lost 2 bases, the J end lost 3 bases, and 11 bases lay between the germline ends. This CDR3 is CAISEPGNLYEQYF. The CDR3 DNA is TGTGCCATCAGTGAGCCAGGTAACCTCTACGAGCAGTACTTC.

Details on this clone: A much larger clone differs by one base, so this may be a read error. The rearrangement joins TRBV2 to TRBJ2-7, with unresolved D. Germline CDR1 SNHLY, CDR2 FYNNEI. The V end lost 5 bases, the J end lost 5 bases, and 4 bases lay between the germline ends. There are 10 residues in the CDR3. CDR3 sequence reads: CASSNNEQYF. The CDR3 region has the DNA TGTGCCAGCAGTAACAACGAGCAGTACTTC. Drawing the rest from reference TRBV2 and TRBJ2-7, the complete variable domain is EPEVTQTPSHQVTQMGQEVILRCVPISNHLYFYWYRQILGQKVEFLVSFYNNEISEKSEIFDDQFSVERPDGSNFTLKIRSTKLEDSAMYFCASSNNEQYFGPGTRLTVT.

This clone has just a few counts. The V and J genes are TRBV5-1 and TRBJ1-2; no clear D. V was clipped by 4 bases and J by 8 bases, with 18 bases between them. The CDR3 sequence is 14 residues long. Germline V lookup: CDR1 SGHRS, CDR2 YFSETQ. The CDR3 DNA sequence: TGCGCCAGCAGCCCGCTGACTGCGGAAGAGGGCTACACCTTC. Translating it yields CASSPLTAEEGYTF.

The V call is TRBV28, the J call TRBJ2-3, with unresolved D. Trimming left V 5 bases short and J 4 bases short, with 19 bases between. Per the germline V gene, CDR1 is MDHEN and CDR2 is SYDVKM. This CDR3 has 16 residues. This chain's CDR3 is CASSPKSSFLADTQYF. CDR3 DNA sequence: TGTGCCAGCAGTCCTAAGTCTTCGTTTCTGGCAGATACGCAGTATTTT.

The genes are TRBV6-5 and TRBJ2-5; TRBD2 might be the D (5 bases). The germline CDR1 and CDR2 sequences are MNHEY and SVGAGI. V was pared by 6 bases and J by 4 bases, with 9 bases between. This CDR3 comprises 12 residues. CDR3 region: CASRGSAETQYF. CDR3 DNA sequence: TGTGCCAGCAGGGGGAGCGCAGAGACCCAGTACTTC.

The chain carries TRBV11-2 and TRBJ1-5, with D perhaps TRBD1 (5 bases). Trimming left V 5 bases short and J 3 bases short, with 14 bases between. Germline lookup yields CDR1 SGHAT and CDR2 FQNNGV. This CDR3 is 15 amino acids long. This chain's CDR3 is CASSRGAGTNQPQHF. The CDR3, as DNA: TGTGCCAGCAGCCGCGGCGCAGGGACCAATCAGCCCCAGCATTTT.

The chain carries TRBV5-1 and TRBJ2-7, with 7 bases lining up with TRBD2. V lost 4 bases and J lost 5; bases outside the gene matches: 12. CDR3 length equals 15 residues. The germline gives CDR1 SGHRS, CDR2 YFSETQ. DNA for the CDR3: TGCGCCAGCAGCCCTCCGGGCGGGAGTCGGAACGAGCAGTACTTC. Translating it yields CASSPPGGSRNEQYF.

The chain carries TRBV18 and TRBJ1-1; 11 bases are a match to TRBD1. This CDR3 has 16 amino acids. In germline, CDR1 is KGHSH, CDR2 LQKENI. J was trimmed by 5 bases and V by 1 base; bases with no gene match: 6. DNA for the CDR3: TGTGCCAGCTCACCACAAGGGACAGGGGGATGGACTGAAGCTTTCTTT. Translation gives CASSPQGTGGWTEAFF.

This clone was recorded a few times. The CDR3 region is CASSLGQLIYGYTF. As DNA, the CDR3 is TGTGCCAGCAGCTTAGGACAGCTTATCTATGGCTACACCTTC. This chain links TRBV13 with TRBJ1-2; D is unresolved. CDR3 length: 14 residues. Trimming pared 0 bases from V and 4 bases from J, leaving 9 bases between. Germline CDR1 PRHDT, CDR2 FYEKMQ (reference sequence).

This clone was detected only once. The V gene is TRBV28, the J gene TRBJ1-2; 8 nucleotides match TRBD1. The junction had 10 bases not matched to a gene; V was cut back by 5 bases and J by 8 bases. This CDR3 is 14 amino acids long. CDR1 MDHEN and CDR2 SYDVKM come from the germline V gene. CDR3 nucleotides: TGTGCCAGCAGTCCGAGCGACAGGGGTAGCGGCTACACCTTC. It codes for CASSPSDRGSGYTF.

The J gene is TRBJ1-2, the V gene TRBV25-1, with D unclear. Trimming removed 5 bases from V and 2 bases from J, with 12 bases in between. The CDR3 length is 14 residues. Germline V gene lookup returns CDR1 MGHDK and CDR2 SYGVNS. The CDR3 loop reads CASSSLRVNYGYTF. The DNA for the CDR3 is TGTGCCAGCAGTTCCTTAAGGGTAAACTATGGCTACACCTTC.

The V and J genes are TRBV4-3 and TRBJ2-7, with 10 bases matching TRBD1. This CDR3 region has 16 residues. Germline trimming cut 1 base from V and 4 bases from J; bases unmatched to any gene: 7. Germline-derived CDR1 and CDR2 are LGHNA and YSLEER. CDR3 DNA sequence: TGCGCCAGCAGCCAAGCCCCTGGACAGGGGGAGTACGAGCAGTACTTC. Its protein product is CASSQAPGQGEYEQYF.

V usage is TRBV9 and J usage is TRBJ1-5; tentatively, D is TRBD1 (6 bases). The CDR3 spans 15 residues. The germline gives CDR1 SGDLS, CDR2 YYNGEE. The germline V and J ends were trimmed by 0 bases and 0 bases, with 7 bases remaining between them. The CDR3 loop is CASSVGTASNQPQHF. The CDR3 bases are TGTGCCAGCAGCGTAGGGACAGCTAGCAATCAGCCCCAGCATTTT.

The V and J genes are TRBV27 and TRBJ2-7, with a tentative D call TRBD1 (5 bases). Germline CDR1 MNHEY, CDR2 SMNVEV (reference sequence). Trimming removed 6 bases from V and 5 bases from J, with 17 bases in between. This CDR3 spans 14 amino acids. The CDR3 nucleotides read TGTGCCAGCAGCTTAGAGGCCAGGGCCAACGAGCAGTACTTC. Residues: CASSLEARANEQYF.

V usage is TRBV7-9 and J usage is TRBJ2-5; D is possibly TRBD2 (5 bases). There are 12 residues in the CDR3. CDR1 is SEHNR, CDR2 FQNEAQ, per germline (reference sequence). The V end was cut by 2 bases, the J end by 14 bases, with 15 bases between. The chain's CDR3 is CASSLRARARYF. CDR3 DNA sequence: TGTGCCAGCAGCTTAAGGGCGAGGGCTCGTTACTTC. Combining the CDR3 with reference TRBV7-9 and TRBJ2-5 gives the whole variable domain DTGVSQNPRHKITKRGQNVTFRCDPISEHNRLYWYRQTLGQGPEFLTYFQNEAQLEKSRLLSDRFSAERPKGSFSTLEIQRTEQGDSAMYLCASSLRARARYFGPGTRLLVL.

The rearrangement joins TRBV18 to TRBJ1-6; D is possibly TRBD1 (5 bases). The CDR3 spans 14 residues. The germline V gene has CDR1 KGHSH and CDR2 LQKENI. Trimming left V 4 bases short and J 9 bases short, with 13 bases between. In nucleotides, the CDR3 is TGTGCCAGCTCACTCCGGGACTCGAGTTCACCCCTCCACTTT. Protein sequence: CASSLRDSSSPLHF.

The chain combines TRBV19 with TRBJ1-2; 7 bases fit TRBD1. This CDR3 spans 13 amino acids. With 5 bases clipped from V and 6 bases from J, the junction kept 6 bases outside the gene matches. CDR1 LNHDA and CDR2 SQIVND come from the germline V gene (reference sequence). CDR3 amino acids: CASSVVQGDGYTF. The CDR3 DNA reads TGTGCCAGTAGTGTTGTCCAGGGGGATGGCTACACCTTC.

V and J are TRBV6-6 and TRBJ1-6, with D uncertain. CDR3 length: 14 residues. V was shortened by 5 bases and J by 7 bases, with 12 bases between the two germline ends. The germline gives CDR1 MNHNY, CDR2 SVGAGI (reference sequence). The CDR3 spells CASSTKGPNSPLHF. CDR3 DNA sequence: TGTGCCAGCAGTACAAAAGGCCCAAATTCACCCCTCCACTTT.

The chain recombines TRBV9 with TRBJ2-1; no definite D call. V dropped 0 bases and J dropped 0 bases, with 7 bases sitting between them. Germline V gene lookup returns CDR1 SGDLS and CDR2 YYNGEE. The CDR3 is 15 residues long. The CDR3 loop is CASSVGFPSYNEQFF. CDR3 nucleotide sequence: TGTGCCAGCAGCGTAGGATTCCCCTCCTACAATGAGCAGTTCTTC. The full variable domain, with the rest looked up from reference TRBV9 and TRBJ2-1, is DSGVTQTPKHLITATGQRVTLRCSPRSGDLSVYWYQQSLDQGLQFLIQYYNGEERAKGNILERFSAQQFPDLHSELNLSSLELGDSALYFCASSVGFPSYNEQFFGPGTRLTVL.